This TCR beta chain was profiled in a study of blood T cell repertoires in COVID-19. Per the study methods: Amplification from reference gene primers served as the basis for estimated nucleated cell counts. Sequenced by immunoSEQ multiplex PCR; TCRdb stores in-frame clones only, minus some. For V, J and clone size, that table is used; D and trimming come from the DNA. The profile shows 250,000 to 300,000 clones, 80% to 95% of them singletons. Cohort allocation depended upon clinical history that participants reported. Germline CDR1 DFQATT, CDR2 SNEGSKA (reference sequence). V was pared by 2 bases and J by 8 bases, with 4 bases between. There are 11 residues in the CDR3.

V usage is TRBV20-1 and J usage is TRBJ1-6; the D is unclear. The sample was PBMCs or T cells enriched from blood (not recorded which). The origin of this receptor is a woman younger than 45 who had recovered from COVID-19. Here the CDR3 reads CSARRDSPLHF. CDR3 DNA: TGCAGTGCTAGACGGGATTCACCCCTCCACTTT.